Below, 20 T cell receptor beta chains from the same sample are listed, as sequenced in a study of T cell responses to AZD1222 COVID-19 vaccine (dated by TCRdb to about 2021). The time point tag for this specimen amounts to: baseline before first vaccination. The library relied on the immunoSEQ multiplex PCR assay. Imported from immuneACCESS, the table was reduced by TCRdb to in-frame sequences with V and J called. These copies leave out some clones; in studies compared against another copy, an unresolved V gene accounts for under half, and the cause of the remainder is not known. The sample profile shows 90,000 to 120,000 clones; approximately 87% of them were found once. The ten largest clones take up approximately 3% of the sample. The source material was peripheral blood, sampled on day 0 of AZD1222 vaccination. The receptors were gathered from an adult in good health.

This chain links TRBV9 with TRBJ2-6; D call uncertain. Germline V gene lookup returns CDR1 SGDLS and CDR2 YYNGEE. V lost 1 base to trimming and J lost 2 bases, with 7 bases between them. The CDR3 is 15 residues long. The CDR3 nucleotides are TGTGCCAGCAGCGTACAACTCCCTGGGGCCAACGTCCTGACTTTC. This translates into CASSVQLPGANVLTF.

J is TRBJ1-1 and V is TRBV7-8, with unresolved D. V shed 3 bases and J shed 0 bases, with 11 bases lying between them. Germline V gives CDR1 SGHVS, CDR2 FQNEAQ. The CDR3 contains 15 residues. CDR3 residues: CASSLRTAVNTEAFF. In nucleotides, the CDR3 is TGTGCCAGCAGCTTGAGGACTGCCGTGAACACTGAAGCTTTCTTT.

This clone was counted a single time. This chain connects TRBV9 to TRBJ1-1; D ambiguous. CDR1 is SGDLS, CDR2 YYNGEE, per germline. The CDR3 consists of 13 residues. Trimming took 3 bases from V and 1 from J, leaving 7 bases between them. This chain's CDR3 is CASSAVGNTEAFF. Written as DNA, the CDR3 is TGTGCCAGCAGCGCCGTCGGGAACACTGAAGCTTTCTTT.

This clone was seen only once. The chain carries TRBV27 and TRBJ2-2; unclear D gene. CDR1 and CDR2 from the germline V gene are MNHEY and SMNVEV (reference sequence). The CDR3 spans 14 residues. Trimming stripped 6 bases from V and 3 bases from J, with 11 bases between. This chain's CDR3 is CASSRLTDTGELFF. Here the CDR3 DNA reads TGTGCCAGCAGCCGCCTTACAGACACCGGGGAGCTGTTTTTT.

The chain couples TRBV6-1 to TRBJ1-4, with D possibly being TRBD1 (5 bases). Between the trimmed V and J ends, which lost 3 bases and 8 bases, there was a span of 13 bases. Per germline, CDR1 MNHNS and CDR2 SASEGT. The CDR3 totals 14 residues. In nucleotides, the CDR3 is TGTGCCAGCAGTGAGTGGGGGAAGGGCGAAAAACTGTTTTTT. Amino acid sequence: CASSEWGKGEKLFF.

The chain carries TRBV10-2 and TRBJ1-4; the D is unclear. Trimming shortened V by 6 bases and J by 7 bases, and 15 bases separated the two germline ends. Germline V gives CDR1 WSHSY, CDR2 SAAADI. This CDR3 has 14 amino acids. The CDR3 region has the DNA TGCGCCAGCAGAGGAGACCTAAGGAGTGAAAAACTGTTTTTT. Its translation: CASRGDLRSEKLFF.

The CDR3 nucleotides are TGCGCCAGCAGTGACCGGTACAGGGGGGCGCGTGTCCGTAATTCACCCCTCCACTTT. It yields the protein CASSDRYRGARVRNSPLHF. The V and J genes are TRBV10-2 and TRBJ1-6, with 8 bases lining up with TRBD1. Trimming cost V 3 bases and J 6 bases; bases outside gene matches: 16. Looked up from germline, CDR1 is WSHSY and CDR2 is SAAADI. The CDR3 length is 19 residues.

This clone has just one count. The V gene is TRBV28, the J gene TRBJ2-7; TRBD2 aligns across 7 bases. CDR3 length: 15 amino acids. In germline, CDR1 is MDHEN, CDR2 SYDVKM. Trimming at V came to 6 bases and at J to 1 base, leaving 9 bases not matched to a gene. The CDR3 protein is CASRRGGFWSYEQYF. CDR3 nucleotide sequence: TGTGCCAGCAGGAGGGGAGGGTTTTGGTCCTACGAGCAGTACTTC. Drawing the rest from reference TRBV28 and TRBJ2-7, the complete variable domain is DVKVTQSSRYLVKRTGEKVFLECVQDMDHENMFWYRQDPGLGLRLIYFSYDVKMKEKGDIPEGYSVSREKKERFSLILESASTNQTSMYLCASRRGGFWSYEQYFGPGTRLTVT.

This CDR3 reads CASSQAPIYNEQFF. DNA of the CDR3: TGTGCCAGCAGCCAAGCCCCGATCTACAATGAGCAGTTCTTC. The V gene is TRBV3-1 (or the pseudogene TRBV3-2), the J gene TRBJ2-1; unclear D gene. The CDR3 has 14 residues. V lost 1 base and J 3 bases, leaving 7 bases between the germline ends. CDR1 is LGHDT, CDR2 YNNKEL, per germline (reference sequence).

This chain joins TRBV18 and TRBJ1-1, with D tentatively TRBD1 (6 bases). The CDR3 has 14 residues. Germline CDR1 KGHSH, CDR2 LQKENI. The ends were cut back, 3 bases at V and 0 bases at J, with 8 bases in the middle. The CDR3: CASSPDSLNTEAFF. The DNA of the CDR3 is TGTGCCAGCTCACCGGACAGTTTGAACACTGAAGCTTTCTTT.

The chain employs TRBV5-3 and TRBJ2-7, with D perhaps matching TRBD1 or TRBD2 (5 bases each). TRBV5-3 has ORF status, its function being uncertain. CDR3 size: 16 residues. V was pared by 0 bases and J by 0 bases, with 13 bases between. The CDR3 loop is CARSLGPGRSSYEQYF. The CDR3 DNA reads TGTGCCAGAAGCTTGGGCCCGGGACGGAGCTCCTACGAGCAGTACTTC.

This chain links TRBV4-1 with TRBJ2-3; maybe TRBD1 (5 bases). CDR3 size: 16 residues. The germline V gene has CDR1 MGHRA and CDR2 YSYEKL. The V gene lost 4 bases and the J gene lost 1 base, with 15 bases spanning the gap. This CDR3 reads CASSLLPGIGTDTQYF. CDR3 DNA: TGCGCCAGCAGCCTTCTCCCAGGGATCGGCACAGATACGCAGTATTTT.

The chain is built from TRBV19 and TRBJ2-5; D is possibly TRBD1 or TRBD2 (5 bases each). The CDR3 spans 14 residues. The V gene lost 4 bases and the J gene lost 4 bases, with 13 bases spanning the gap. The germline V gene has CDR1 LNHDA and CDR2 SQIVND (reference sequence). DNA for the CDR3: TGTGCCAGTAGTAAGGGACCTCTCGGAGAGACCCAGTACTTC. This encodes CASSKGPLGETQYF.

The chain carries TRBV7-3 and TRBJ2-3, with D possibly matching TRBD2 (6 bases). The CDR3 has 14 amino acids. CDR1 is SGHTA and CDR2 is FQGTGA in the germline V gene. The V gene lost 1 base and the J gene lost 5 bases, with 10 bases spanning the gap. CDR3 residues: CASSLSGAGDTQYF. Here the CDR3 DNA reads TGTGCCAGCAGCTTAAGCGGGGCCGGAGATACGCAGTATTTT.

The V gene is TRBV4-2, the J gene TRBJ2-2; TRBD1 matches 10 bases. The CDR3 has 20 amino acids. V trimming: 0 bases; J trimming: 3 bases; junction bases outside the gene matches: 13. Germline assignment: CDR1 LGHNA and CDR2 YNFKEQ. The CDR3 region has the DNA TGTGCCAGCAGCCAAGATCCCCGACAGGGGGCGGGACGGTACACCGGGGAGCTGTTTTTT. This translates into CASSQDPRQGAGRYTGELFF.

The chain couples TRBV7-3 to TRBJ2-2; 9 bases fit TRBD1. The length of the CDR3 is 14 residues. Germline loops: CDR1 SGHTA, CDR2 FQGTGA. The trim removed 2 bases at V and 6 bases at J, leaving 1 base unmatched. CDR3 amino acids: CASSLRQGAGELFF. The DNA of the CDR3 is TGTGCCAGCAGCTTACGACAGGGGGCCGGGGAGCTGTTTTTT. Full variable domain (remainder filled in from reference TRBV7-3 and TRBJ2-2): GAGVSQTPSNKVTEKGKYVELRCDPISGHTALYWYRQSLGQGPEFLIYFQGTGAADDSGLPNDRFFAVRPEGSVSTLKIQRTERGDSAVYLCASSLRQGAGELFFGEGSRLTVL.

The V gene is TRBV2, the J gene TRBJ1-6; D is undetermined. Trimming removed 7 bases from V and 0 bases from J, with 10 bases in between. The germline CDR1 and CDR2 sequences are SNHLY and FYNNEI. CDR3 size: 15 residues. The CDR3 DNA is TGTGCCAGCAACATAGTAAGCTCCTATAATTCACCCCTCCACTTT. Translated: CASNIVSSYNSPLHF.

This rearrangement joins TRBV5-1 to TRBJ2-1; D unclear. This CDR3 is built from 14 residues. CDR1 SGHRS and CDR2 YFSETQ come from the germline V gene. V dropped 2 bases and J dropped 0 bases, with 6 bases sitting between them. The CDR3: CASSLATSYNEQFF. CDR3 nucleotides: TGCGCCAGCAGCTTAGCCACCTCCTACAATGAGCAGTTCTTC. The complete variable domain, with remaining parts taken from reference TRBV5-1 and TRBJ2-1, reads KAGVTQTPRYLIKTRGQQVTLSCSPISGHRSVSWYQQTPGQGLQFLFEYFSETQRNKGNFPGRFSGRQFSNSRSEMNVSTLELGDSALYLCASSLATSYNEQFFGPGTRLTVL.

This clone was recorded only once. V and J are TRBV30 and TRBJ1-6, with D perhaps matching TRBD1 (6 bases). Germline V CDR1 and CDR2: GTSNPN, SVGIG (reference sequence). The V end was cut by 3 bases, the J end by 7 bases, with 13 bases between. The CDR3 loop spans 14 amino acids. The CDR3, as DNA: TGTGCCTGGAGAACAGGGACCTTCAATTCACCCCTCCACTTT. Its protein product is CAWRTGTFNSPLHF.

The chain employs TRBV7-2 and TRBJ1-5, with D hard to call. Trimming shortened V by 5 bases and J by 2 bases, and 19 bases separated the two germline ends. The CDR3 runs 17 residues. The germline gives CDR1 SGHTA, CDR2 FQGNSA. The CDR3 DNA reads TGTGCCAGCAGCCCGGACGGAGCGAGTCGAGGCAATCAGCCCCAGCATTTT. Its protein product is CASSPDGASRGNQPQHF.